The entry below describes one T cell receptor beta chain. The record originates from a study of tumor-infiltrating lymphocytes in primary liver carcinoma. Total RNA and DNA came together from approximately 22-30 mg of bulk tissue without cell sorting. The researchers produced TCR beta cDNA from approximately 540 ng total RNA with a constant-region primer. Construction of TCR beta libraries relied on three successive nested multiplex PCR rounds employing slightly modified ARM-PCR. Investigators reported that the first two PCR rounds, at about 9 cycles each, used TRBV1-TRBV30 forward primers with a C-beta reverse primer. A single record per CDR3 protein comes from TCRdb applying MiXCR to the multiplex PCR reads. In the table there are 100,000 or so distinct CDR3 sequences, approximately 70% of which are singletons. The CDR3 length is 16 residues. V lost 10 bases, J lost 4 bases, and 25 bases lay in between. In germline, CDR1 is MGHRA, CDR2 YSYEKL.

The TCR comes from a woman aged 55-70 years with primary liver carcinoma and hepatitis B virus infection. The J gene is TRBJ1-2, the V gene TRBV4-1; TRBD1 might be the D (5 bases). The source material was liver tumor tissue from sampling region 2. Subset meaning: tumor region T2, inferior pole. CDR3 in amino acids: CANSQDLEGFTYGYTF. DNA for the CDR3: TGCGCCAACAGTCAAGATCTCGAGGGGTTTACCTATGGCTACACCTTC.